This T cell receptor (beta chain) originates from a study of T cell clonotyping in hematopoietic cell transplantation. As to time point: recipient sample about 28 days before transplant, after cytoreduction. Study-wide findings and caveats: Without cell sorting, CD4 versus CD8 contributions remain unresolved.

About this clone: Antigen: not known.

Using immunoSEQ multiplex PCR, the repertoire was profiled, and TCRdb retains in-frame clones only, with some absent. The sample shows approximately 42,000 clones, around 85% of them seen only once. Germline V lookup: CDR1 LNHDA, CDR2 SQIVND (reference sequence). This CDR3 region has 15 residues. V dropped 3 bases and J dropped 2; count of bases not matched to a gene: 3. The sample here was peripheral blood mononuclear cells, taken before stem cell transplant. This TCR derives from a man between 60 and 75 years old with acute myeloid leukemia. Some clones in this sample may be carry-over from other donors' samples. The chain couples TRBV19 to TRBJ2-5; 10 nucleotides align to TRBD1. This CDR3 reads CASSIGTGAQETQYF. The DNA for the CDR3 is TGTGCCAGTAGTATTGGGACAGGGGCTCAAGAGACCCAGTACTTC.